Each of the 13 T cell receptor beta chains below was sequenced from the same sample in a study of blood T cells in healthy people across ages. A second about 6 to 11 cycle PCR used barcoded and J-beta primers. TCRdb reanalysed the 5' RACE reads using MiXCR and keeps one entry per CDR3 protein. Of approximately 730,000 distinct CDR3 sequences in the sample, roughly 53% are singletons; the top ten hold 40% to 50%. The sequencing input was blood. These receptors originate from a man of 80 years or more in good health.

The rearrangement links TRBV2 to TRBJ2-7; possibly TRBD2 for D (6 bases). V lost 8 bases to trimming and J lost 0 bases, with 11 bases between them. Germline V gene data show CDR1 as SNHLY and CDR2 as FYNNEI. This CDR3 is 13 amino acids long. CDR3 residues: CASRDSGSYEQYF. The CDR3 region has the DNA TGTGCCAGCCGGGACTCGGGCTCCTACGAGCAGTACTTC.

This rearrangement joins TRBV11-2 to TRBJ1-6; 8 bases line up with TRBD1. The germline CDR1 and CDR2 sequences are SGHAT and FQNNGV. CDR3 size: 14 residues. The J segment lost 9 bases and the V segment lost 4 bases, leaving 5 bases of the junction unmatched. The CDR3 DNA is TGTGCCAGCAGCTGGGACAGGAGTAGTTCACCCCTCCACTTT. Residues: CASSWDRSSSPLHF.

This clonotype was counted only a few times. The rearrangement uses TRBV29-1 and TRBJ2-1, with D possibly TRBD1 on 5 matching bases. Germline V gene sequence: CDR1 SQVTM, CDR2 ANQGSEA. The V end lost 4 bases, the J end lost 0 bases, and 10 bases lay between the germline ends. The CDR3 sequence is 14 residues long. The CDR3 here is CSVVRQSSYNEQFF. CDR3 nucleotide sequence: TGCAGCGTTGTAAGACAGAGCTCCTACAATGAGCAGTTCTTC.

The V gene is TRBV10-3, the J gene TRBJ2-1; TRBD2 aligns across 8 bases. Trimming at V came to 6 bases and at J to 8 bases, leaving 9 bases not matched to a gene. The CDR3 sequence is 14 residues long. Germline V gene lookup returns CDR1 ENHRY and CDR2 SYGVKD. The CDR3, as DNA: TGTGCCATCAGAGGACTAGCCCAGCCGGATGAGCAGTTCTTC. It specifies CAIRGLAQPDEQFF.

This clonotype occurred a few times. The J gene is TRBJ2-3, the V gene TRBV2; D unresolved. CDR3 size: 13 residues. Looked up from germline, CDR1 is SNHLY and CDR2 is FYNNEI. V was cut by 4 bases and J by 14 bases, with 19 bases left in between. CDR3 coding DNA: TGTGCCAGCAGTGTGGGCGAGCACAGATACGCGTATTTT. Amino acids: CASSVGEHRYAYF. The entire variable domain, with the rest obtained from reference TRBV2 and TRBJ2-3, is as follows: EPEVTQTPSHQVTQMGQEVILRCVPISNHLYFYWYRQILGQKVEFLVSFYNNEISEKSEIFDDQFSVERPDGSNFTLKIRSTKLEDSAMYFCASSVGEHRYAYFGPGTRLTVL.

V usage is TRBV29-1 and J usage is TRBJ2-7; 8 bases line up with TRBD2. The tail of the sequence fits TRBJ2-5 better, so the J call may be wrong. Germline CDR1 is SQVTM and CDR2 is ANQGSEA. This CDR3 has 14 amino acids. The CDR3 loop reads CSGRRRAGAETQYF. The CDR3 DNA is TGCAGCGGTCGGCGACGAGCGGGAGCGGAGACCCAGTACTTC.

The genes are TRBV24-1 and TRBJ2-1, with no clear D. There are 12 residues in the CDR3. CDR1 KGHDR and CDR2 SFDVKD come from the germline V gene. Between the trimmed V and J ends, which lost 8 bases and 7 bases, there was a span of 11 bases. The CDR3 reads CATMTRRNEQFF. The CDR3 DNA follows: TGTGCCACCATGACCCGAAGAAATGAGCAGTTCTTC.

This clonotype was seen just once. The rearrangement links TRBV7-9 to TRBJ2-5; a weak D match, TRBD2 (6 bases). The last part of the DNA fits TRBJ2-7 better; the J call may be wrong. The CDR3 runs 14 residues. Germline V gene sequence: CDR1 SEHNR, CDR2 FQNEAQ (reference sequence). This CDR3 reads CASSFSSPGDEQYF. The CDR3 nucleotides read TGTGCCAGCAGCTTTAGTTCCCCGGGGGACGAGCAGTACTTC.

In its sample, this clonotype was seen once. The V gene is TRBV27, the J gene TRBJ1-1; D gene ambiguous. This CDR3 region has 16 residues. V was clipped by 2 bases and J by 0 bases, with 13 bases between them. Germline V lookup: CDR1 MNHEY, CDR2 SMNVEV (reference sequence). CDR3: CASSLMRTKMNTEAFF. As DNA, the CDR3 is TGTGCCAGCAGTTTAATGCGGACTAAGATGAACACTGAAGCTTTCTTT.

Here the CDR3 reads CSVEWGSSRIGEQYF. The CDR3 DNA sequence: TGCAGCGTTGAATGGGGCTCCTCCCGTATTGGCGAGCAGTACTTC. V is TRBV29-1 and J is TRBJ2-5; tentatively, D is TRBD1 (5 bases). With the DNA end fitting TRBJ2-7 better, the J assignment may be wrong. Germline V gives CDR1 SQVTM, CDR2 ANQGSEA. The CDR3 runs 15 residues.

The chain recombines TRBV12-3 or TRBV12-4 with TRBJ1-2; 9 bases match TRBD1. V lost 8 bases and J lost 1; bases outside the gene matches: 5. The CDR3 length is 14 residues. CDR3 in amino acids: CASRDRDYNYGYTF. The CDR3 nucleotides read TGTGCCAGCCGGGACAGGGATTATAACTATGGCTACACCTTC.

This clonotype was counted only a few times. V gene TRBV29-1 combines with J gene TRBJ1-2; 11 bases map to TRBD1. After removal of 3 bases from V and 4 bases from J, the junction contained 7 bases not matched to a gene. Germline CDR1 is SQVTM and CDR2 is ANQGSEA. This CDR3 has 15 amino acids. CDR3 in amino acids: CSVETGTGGIYGYTF. CDR3 bases: TGCAGCGTTGAGACTGGGACAGGGGGAATCTATGGCTACACCTTC.

The table lists this clonotype with a few counts. The V call is TRBV18, the J call TRBJ1-1; D unclear. This CDR3 spans 12 amino acids. Trimming removed 3 bases at V and 0 bases at J, with 2 bases between. The V gene's germline CDR1 is KGHSH and CDR2 LQKENI. The CDR3 spells CASSPLNTEAFF. CDR3 nucleotides: TGTGCCAGCTCACCTCTGAACACTGAAGCTTTCTTT.